A single sample is the source of the 32 T cell receptor beta chains below, sequenced in a study of cytomegalovirus exposure and HLA in healthy donors. Primers: 60 Vbeta forward and 13 Jbeta reverse. Some clones are missing from TCRdb's copy, which holds only in-frame ones; the method was immunoSEQ multiplex PCR. The sample contains more than 95,000 clones, 78% of which appear only once. The sample comprised PBMCs. Receptor source: a young man in good health and CMV-seronegative.

This chain connects TRBV6-5 to TRBJ1-2, with D perhaps matching TRBD1 (5 bases). The CDR3 contains 14 residues. V lost 0 bases and J 6 bases, leaving 11 bases between the germline ends. Germline CDR1 and CDR2: MNHEY and SVGAGI. The CDR3 spells CASSYSGGVNGYTF. CDR3 bases: TGTGCCAGCAGTTACTCGGGGGGTGTAAATGGCTACACCTTC.

The V and J genes are TRBV5-4 and TRBJ2-7, with D possibly TRBD1 on 5 matching bases. CDR3 size: 13 residues. CDR1 is SGHNT and CDR2 is YYREEE in the germline V gene (reference sequence). Trimming left V 1 base short and J 5 bases short, with 10 bases between. The CDR3 protein is CASSLIKGHEQYF. The DNA for the CDR3 is TGTGCCAGCAGCTTGATCAAGGGGCACGAGCAGTACTTC.

The chain uses TRBV7-9 and TRBJ2-3; TRBD1 is a possible D gene (5 bases). Trimming left V 5 bases short and J 6 bases short, with 9 bases between. The CDR3 sequence is 12 residues long. Per germline, CDR1 SEHNR and CDR2 FQNEAQ (reference sequence). Here the CDR3 reads CASSIDSDTQYF. CDR3 bases: TGTGCCAGCAGCATTGACAGCGATACGCAGTATTTT.

V gene TRBV5-6 combines with J gene TRBJ1-1; D unresolved. This CDR3 is built from 12 residues. Per the germline V gene, CDR1 is SGHDT and CDR2 is YYEEEE. V was trimmed by 1 base and J by 10 bases, leaving 11 bases between them. The chain's CDR3 is CASSLPPGIAFF. CDR3 DNA sequence: TGTGCCAGCAGCTTGCCCCCCGGGATAGCTTTCTTT. The variable domain in full, with the rest retrieved from reference TRBV5-6 and TRBJ1-1, is DAGVTQSPTHLIKTRGQQVTLRCSPKSGHDTVSWYQQALGQGPQFIFQYYEEEERQRGNFPDRFSGHQFPNYSSELNVNALLLGDSALYLCASSLPPGIAFFGQGTRLTVV.

The chain couples TRBV30 to TRBJ2-7; TRBD1 aligns across 8 bases. The ends lost 4 bases at V and 1 base at J; junction bases unmatched: 9. The CDR3 runs 15 residues. Germline V lookup: CDR1 GTSNPN, CDR2 SVGIG (reference sequence). CDR3 in amino acids: CAWTTRTGNSYEQYF. CDR3 nucleotides: TGTGCCTGGACTACCAGGACAGGGAATTCCTACGAGCAGTACTTC. The variable domain in full, with the rest retrieved from reference TRBV30 and TRBJ2-7, is SQTIHQWPATLVQPVGSPLSLECTVEGTSNPNLYWYRQAAGRGLQLLFYSVGIGQISSEVPQNLSASRPQDRQFILSSKKLLLSDSGFYLCAWTTRTGNSYEQYFGPGTRLTVT.

This clone has only one observation. The rearrangement joins TRBV28 to TRBJ2-3, with 7 bases lining up with TRBD1. The germline V gene encodes CDR1 MDHEN and CDR2 SYDVKM. The CDR3 length is 14 residues. The V and J ends lost 10 bases and 2 bases, in that order; junction bases with no gene match: 9. In DNA, the CDR3 is TGTGCCACCTCCCCCGGGACAGACACAGATACGCAGTATTTT. Its translation: CATSPGTDTDTQYF.

This chain uses TRBV4-2 with TRBJ1-2, with a tentative D call TRBD1 (5 bases). V was trimmed by 0 bases and J by 7 bases, leaving 9 bases between them. The CDR3 spans 13 residues. From germline, CDR1 is LGHNA and CDR2 YNFKEQ. The CDR3 nucleotides are TGTGCCAGCAGCCAAGACAGGGCGTCTGGCTACACCTTC. Protein sequence: CASSQDRASGYTF.

The V call is TRBV10-3, the J call TRBJ1-2; a weak D match, TRBD1 (5 bases). CDR1 and CDR2 (germline): ENHRY, SYGVKD. Trimming removed 8 bases at V and 8 bases at J, with 15 bases between. The CDR3 extends over 12 amino acids. Written as DNA, the CDR3 is TGTGCCATCCCCCAGGGAGGTGTGGGCTACACCTTC. It yields the protein CAIPQGGVGYTF.

V gene TRBV6-5 combines with J gene TRBJ2-1, with 13 bases aligning to TRBD2. V shed 2 bases, J shed 9 bases, and the junction held 4 bases outside the gene matches. The germline gives CDR1 MNHEY, CDR2 SVGAGI. This CDR3 contains 15 residues. The CDR3 spells CASSYVTSGGTEQFF. In DNA form, the CDR3 reads TGTGCCAGCAGTTACGTGACTAGCGGGGGGACTGAGCAGTTCTTC.

V and J are TRBV2 and TRBJ2-1, with TRBD2 as a possible D gene (5 bases). This CDR3 region has 13 residues. Germline V gene data show CDR1 as SNHLY and CDR2 as FYNNEI. Trimming took off 9 bases at V and 6 bases at J, with 15 bases between the two ends. As DNA, the CDR3 is TGTGCCAGGAGGGATTGGCAGGCCAATGAGCAGTTCTTC. Amino acid sequence: CARRDWQANEQFF.

This clone turned up a few times. The chain recombines TRBV5-1 with TRBJ2-1; possible D gene TRBD2, 6 bases. CDR3 length: 11 amino acids. CDR1 and CDR2 (germline): SGHRS, YFSETQ. Trimming pared 6 bases from V and 10 bases from J, leaving 11 bases between. DNA for the CDR3: TGCGCCAGCATATCGGGAGAGGAGCAGTTCTTC. Amino acids: CASISGEEQFF. Full variable domain (missing parts from reference TRBV5-1 and TRBJ2-1): KAGVTQTPRYLIKTRGQQVTLSCSPISGHRSVSWYQQTPGQGLQFLFEYFSETQRNKGNFPGRFSGRQFSNSRSEMNVSTLELGDSALYLCASISGEEQFFGPGTRLTVL.

The rearrangement links TRBV10-2 to TRBJ2-3; weak D call: TRBD2 (6 bases). Trimming cost V 4 bases and J 5 bases, with 16 bases left between them. This CDR3 spans 15 amino acids. CDR1 is WSHSY and CDR2 is SAAADI in the germline V gene. The CDR3 DNA sequence: TGCGCCAGCAGTGGGGGACCGGGCGGGATAGATACGCAGTATTTT. Amino acids: CASSGGPGGIDTQYF.

V usage is TRBV12-5 and J usage is TRBJ1-5, with 9 positions matching TRBD1. V was pared by 0 bases and J by 7 bases, with 7 bases of the junction left unmatched. CDR1 and CDR2 (germline): LGHNT, FRNRAP. The CDR3 covers 16 residues. The CDR3 bases are TGTGCTAGTGGTTTGGTACTAGGACAGGGGAGGCAGCCCCAGCATTTT. Amino acid sequence: CASGLVLGQGRQPQHF.

This rearrangement joins TRBV5-6 to TRBJ1-1, with a weak D call TRBD1 (5 bases). Germline CDR1 reads SGHDT; CDR2 reads YYEEEE. The CDR3 covers 14 residues. Trimming pared 2 bases from V and 11 bases from J, leaving 19 bases between. DNA for the CDR3: TGTGCCAGCAGCTTCCCCGACCGACTTGGGGGGGCTTTCTTT. It is translated as CASSFPDRLGGAFF.

The rearrangement joins TRBV19 to TRBJ1-5; 8 bases map to TRBD1. V was clipped by 4 bases and J by 6 bases; unmatched bases: 8. Per the germline V gene, CDR1 is LNHDA and CDR2 is SQIVND (reference sequence). This CDR3 spans 15 amino acids. The CDR3 sequence is CASSRQGRTGQPQHF. CDR3 DNA: TGTGCCAGTAGTAGACAGGGGCGAACTGGTCAGCCCCAGCATTTT.

The chain has TRBV6-6 and TRBJ1-1; 12 nucleotides match TRBD1. Unmatched junction bases numbered 10, after V lost 10 bases and J lost 1 base. The length of the CDR3 is 16 residues. Germline V gives CDR1 MNHNY, CDR2 SVGAGI (reference sequence). CDR3 in DNA: TGTGCCACTACGAGGGACAGGGGGCTCGGGAACACTGAAGCTTTCTTT. It encodes CATTRDRGLGNTEAFF.

The chain joins TRBV15 to TRBJ1-2, with 10 bases that match TRBD1. The CDR3 runs 15 residues. In germline, CDR1 is LNHNV, CDR2 YYDKDF (reference sequence). V dropped 3 bases and J dropped 10; count of bases not matched to a gene: 11. CDR3 sequence reads: CATSRAPDRGRDYTF. The CDR3 DNA follows: TGTGCCACCAGCAGGGCCCCCGACAGGGGGCGGGACTACACCTTC.

This chain uses TRBV12-5 with TRBJ2-2, with 13 bases identical to TRBD2. CDR1 and CDR2 (germline): LGHNT, FRNRAP. J gave up 3 bases and V 7 bases, and 17 bases lay outside the gene matches. The CDR3 length is 20 residues. Here the CDR3 reads CASAAPGTSGERGHTGELFF. The CDR3 DNA sequence: TGTGCTAGTGCCGCCCCTGGGACTAGCGGGGAAAGGGGGCACACCGGGGAGCTGTTTTTT. Using reference TRBV12-5 and TRBJ2-2 for the parts outside the CDR3, the full variable domain is DARVTQTPRHKVTEMGQEVTMRCQPILGHNTVFWYRQTMMQGLELLAYFRNRAPLDDSGMPKDRFSAEMPDATLATLKIQPSEPRDSAVYFCASAAPGTSGERGHTGELFFGEGSRLTVL.

This chain connects TRBV28 to TRBJ1-2, with TRBD1 as a possible D gene (6 bases). V lost 5 bases, J lost 4 bases, and 17 bases lay in between. CDR3 length equals 15 residues. Looked up from germline, CDR1 is MDHEN and CDR2 is SYDVKM. CDR3 residues: CASSQRQVFSYGYTF. In DNA, the CDR3 is TGTGCCAGCAGTCAAAGACAGGTTTTTAGCTATGGCTACACCTTC.

The rearrangement links TRBV9 to TRBJ2-3, with D possibly TRBD2 on 6 matching bases. Germline V gene lookup returns CDR1 SGDLS and CDR2 YYNGEE. CDR3 size: 12 residues. The V end lost 0 bases, the J end lost 8 bases, and 7 bases lay between the germline ends. The CDR3 bases are TGTGCCAGCAGCGTAGTGGAGGGTACGCAGTATTTT. Protein sequence: CASSVVEGTQYF.

This chain uses TRBV6-6 with TRBJ1-1, with D maybe TRBD1 (5 bases). There are 13 residues in the CDR3. Trimming removed 6 bases at V and 1 base at J, with 9 bases between. Germline CDR1 reads MNHNY; CDR2 reads SVGAGI (reference sequence). This CDR3 reads CASRDGQNTEAFF. For the CDR3, the DNA is TGTGCCAGCAGAGATGGACAGAACACTGAAGCTTTCTTT.

The chain combines TRBV4-1 with TRBJ2-7, with D hard to call. Trimming cost V 0 bases and J 6 bases, with 12 bases left between them. CDR3 size: 14 residues. Germline assignment: CDR1 MGHRA and CDR2 YSYEKL. The CDR3 is CASSQDRESGEQYF. The CDR3 DNA sequence: TGCGCCAGCAGCCAAGATCGAGAATCGGGCGAGCAGTACTTC.

The rearrangement joins TRBV29-1 to TRBJ2-4; TRBD1 matches at 11 bases. Germline V gene data show CDR1 as SQVTM and CDR2 as ANQGSEA. Trimming took 6 bases from V and 7 from J; bases not matched to a gene: 8. The CDR3 runs to 14 residues. This chain's CDR3 is CSVGRTGGMNIQYF. The CDR3 nucleotides are TGCAGCGTGGGGAGGACAGGGGGCATGAACATTCAGTACTTC.

The V call is TRBV27, the J call TRBJ1-1; the D gene is possibly TRBD1 (5 bases). Germline CDR1 MNHEY, CDR2 SMNVEV (reference sequence). The CDR3 is made up of 14 amino acids. The V end was cut by 7 bases, the J end by 1 base, with 13 bases between. The CDR3 protein is CASKAGTGNTEAFF. CDR3 in DNA: TGTGCCAGCAAGGCGGGAACAGGGAACACTGAAGCTTTCTTT.

The chain uses TRBV27 and TRBJ2-6, with a weak D call TRBD1 (5 bases). Germline CDR1 is MNHEY and CDR2 is SMNVEV (reference sequence). V was clipped by 3 bases and J by 0 bases, with 15 bases between them. The CDR3 is made up of 18 amino acids. This CDR3 is CASSLYHRKSSGANVLTF. CDR3 in DNA: TGTGCCAGCAGTTTGTACCACAGGAAATCCTCTGGGGCCAACGTCCTGACTTTC.

The sample holds a few counts of this clone. The chain carries TRBV10-3 and TRBJ2-1; 9 bases align to TRBD1. Germline-derived CDR1 and CDR2 are ENHRY and SYGVKD. This CDR3 has 17 residues. The V gene end was trimmed by 6 bases and the J gene end by 5 bases; junction bases not matched to a gene: 14. As DNA, the CDR3 is TGTGCCATCAGGGAAAAGTCCGGGACAGGGCGCGACAATGAGCAGTTCTTC. Amino acids: CAIREKSGTGRDNEQFF.

The table lists this clone with a count of one. The chain links TRBV28 to TRBJ2-4; maybe TRBD1 (6 bases). Trimming took off 3 bases at V and 3 bases at J, with 15 bases between the two ends. Germline-derived CDR1 and CDR2 are MDHEN and SYDVKM. CDR3 length equals 16 residues. As DNA, the CDR3 is TGTGCCAGCAGTTTCCACAGGGTCGGAGACAAAAACATTCAGTACTTC. This translates into CASSFHRVGDKNIQYF.

This sequence joins TRBV9 and TRBJ2-1; a possible D gene is TRBD2 (7 bases). This CDR3 is built from 16 residues. Germline CDR1 reads SGDLS; CDR2 reads YYNGEE. V dropped 0 bases and J dropped 0 bases, with 10 bases sitting between them. This CDR3 is CASSVEGGPSYNEQFF. In DNA, the CDR3 is TGTGCCAGCAGCGTAGAGGGGGGGCCCTCCTACAATGAGCAGTTCTTC. Filled out from reference TRBV9 and TRBJ2-1, the complete variable domain reads DSGVTQTPKHLITATGQRVTLRCSPRSGDLSVYWYQQSLDQGLQFLIQYYNGEERAKGNILERFSAQQFPDLHSELNLSSLELGDSALYFCASSVEGGPSYNEQFFGPGTRLTVL.

This clone was seen a handful of times. V usage is TRBV28 and J usage is TRBJ1-1; D is unclear. V lost 3 bases to trimming and J lost 10 bases, with 9 bases between them. Germline V gene sequence: CDR1 MDHEN, CDR2 SYDVKM. The CDR3 totals 11 residues. This CDR3 reads CASSFEQRAFF. Here the CDR3 DNA reads TGTGCCAGCAGTTTCGAACAGAGAGCTTTCTTT. The full variable domain, completed using reference TRBV28 and TRBJ1-1, is DVKVTQSSRYLVKRTGEKVFLECVQDMDHENMFWYRQDPGLGLRLIYFSYDVKMKEKGDIPEGYSVSREKKERFSLILESASTNQTSMYLCASSFEQRAFFGQGTRLTVV.

The chain links TRBV6-5 to TRBJ1-5; D is ambiguous. The V and J ends lost 5 bases and 3 bases respectively, with 11 bases between them. This CDR3 contains 14 residues. Germline loops: CDR1 MNHEY, CDR2 SVGAGI. CDR3 bases: TGTGCCAGCAGTCATTCACAGACCAATCAGCCCCAGCATTTT. Protein product: CASSHSQTNQPQHF.

This sequence joins TRBV7-2 and TRBJ2-2, with D perhaps matching TRBD1 (6 bases). V gave up 5 bases and J gave up 0 bases, with 16 bases separating them. The CDR3 totals 17 residues. Per the germline V gene, CDR1 is SGHTA and CDR2 is FQGNSA. CDR3 sequence: CASSPGTWAPNTGELFF. Here the CDR3 DNA reads TGTGCCAGCAGCCCAGGGACATGGGCCCCGAACACCGGGGAGCTGTTTTTT.

The chain links TRBV9 to TRBJ2-3, with D uncertain. Between the trimmed V and J ends, which lost 0 bases and 0 bases, there was a span of 8 bases. The CDR3 length is 15 residues. CDR1 is SGDLS and CDR2 is YYNGEE in the germline V gene. The CDR3 reads CASSVDVVSTDTQYF. As DNA, the CDR3 is TGTGCCAGCAGCGTAGATGTCGTTAGCACAGATACGCAGTATTTT. Based on the CDR3 plus reference TRBV9 and TRBJ2-3, the full variable domain is DSGVTQTPKHLITATGQRVTLRCSPRSGDLSVYWYQQSLDQGLQFLIQYYNGEERAKGNILERFSAQQFPDLHSELNLSSLELGDSALYFCASSVDVVSTDTQYFGPGTRLTVL.